The clone carrying this T cell receptor (beta chain) appeared a single time. Its antigen is as yet unknown. Other DNA sequences of this sample code for an identical CDR3. The sample belongs to a study of shared clonotypes between healthy human individuals. Clones were read by immunoSEQ multiplex PCR, and TCRdb kept only the in-frame ones, dropping some. The profile shows approximately 2.3 million clones, just over 90% of them singletons. The study's findings and limits: Rarefaction analysis demonstrated incomplete sorted-subset sequencing notwithstanding large depth. Clonotype sharing among donors was expected to depend on sequencing depth.

The V gene's germline CDR1 is MNHEY and CDR2 SVGAGI. The CDR3 has 15 residues. V lost 6 bases, J lost 1 base, and 1 base stayed unmatched. CD4+ cells underwent separation, giving CD45RA+ naive and CD45RA-negative memory subsets. The receptor was isolated from a man aged 18 to 29 in good health. Some clones in this sample may be carry-over from other donors' samples. V usage is TRBV6-5 and J usage is TRBJ2-7, with TRBD2 identical over 15 bases. Specimen: naive CD4+ T cells from PBMCs. As for subset: CD45RA+ positively selected. The CDR3 nucleotides read TGTGCCAGCAGCGGACTAGCGGGAGGGTCCTACGAGCAGTACTTC. Its protein is CASSGLAGGSYEQYF.